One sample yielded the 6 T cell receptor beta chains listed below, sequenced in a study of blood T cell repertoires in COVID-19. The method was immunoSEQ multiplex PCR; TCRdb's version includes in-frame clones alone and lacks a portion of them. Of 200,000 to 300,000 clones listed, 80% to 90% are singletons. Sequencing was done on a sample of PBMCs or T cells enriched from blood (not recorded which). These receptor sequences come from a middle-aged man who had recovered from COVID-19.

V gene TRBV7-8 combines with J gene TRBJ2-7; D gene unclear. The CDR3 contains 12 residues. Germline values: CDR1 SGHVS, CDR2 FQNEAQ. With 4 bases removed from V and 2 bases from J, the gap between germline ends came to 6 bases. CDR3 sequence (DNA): TGTGCCAGCAGCTCTCAGACCTACGAGCAGTACTTC. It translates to CASSSQTYEQYF. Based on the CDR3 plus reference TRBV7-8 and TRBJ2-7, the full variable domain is GAGVSQSPRYKVAKRGQDVALRCDPISGHVSLFWYQQALGQGPEFLTYFQNEAQLDKSGLPSDRFFAERPEGSVSTLKIQRTQQEDSAVYLCASSSQTYEQYFGPGTRLTVT.

In DNA, the CDR3 is TGTGCCTGGAGTGGGGGGGGCCAAGAGACCCAGTACTTC. This encodes CAWSGGGQETQYF. V usage is TRBV30 and J usage is TRBJ2-5, with TRBD2 matching 7 bases. V lost 1 base and J lost 1; bases outside the gene matches: 0. The germline gives CDR1 GTSNPN, CDR2 SVGIG (reference sequence). The length of the CDR3 is 13 residues. The complete variable domain, with remaining parts taken from reference TRBV30 and TRBJ2-5, reads SQTIHQWPATLVQPVGSPLSLECTVEGTSNPNLYWYRQAAGRGLQLLFYSVGIGQISSEVPQNLSASRPQDRQFILSSKKLLLSDSGFYLCAWSGGGQETQYFGPGTRLLVL.

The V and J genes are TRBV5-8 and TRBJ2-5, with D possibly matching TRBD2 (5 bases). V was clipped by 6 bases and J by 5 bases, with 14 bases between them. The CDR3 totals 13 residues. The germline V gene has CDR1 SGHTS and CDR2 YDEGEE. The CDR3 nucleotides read TGTGCCAGCAACGGACTCCTGCGGGAGACCCAGTACTTC. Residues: CASNGLLRETQYF.

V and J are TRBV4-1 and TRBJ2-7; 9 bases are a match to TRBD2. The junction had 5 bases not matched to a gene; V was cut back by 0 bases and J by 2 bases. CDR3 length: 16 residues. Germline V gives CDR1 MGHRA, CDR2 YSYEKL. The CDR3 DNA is TGCGCCAGCAGCCAAGAAACGCTAGCGGGGACCTACGAGCAGTACTTC. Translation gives CASSQETLAGTYEQYF.

The CDR3 loop is CASSLTSGGIYEQYF. CDR3 coding DNA: TGTGCCAGCAGCTTAACGTCCGGGGGGATCTACGAGCAGTACTTC. The chain is built from TRBV7-3 and TRBJ2-7, with TRBD2 matching over 7 bases. The CDR3 loop spans 15 amino acids. The junction had 5 bases not matched to a gene; V was cut back by 0 bases and J by 3 bases. Germline CDR1 and CDR2: SGHTA and FQGTGA.

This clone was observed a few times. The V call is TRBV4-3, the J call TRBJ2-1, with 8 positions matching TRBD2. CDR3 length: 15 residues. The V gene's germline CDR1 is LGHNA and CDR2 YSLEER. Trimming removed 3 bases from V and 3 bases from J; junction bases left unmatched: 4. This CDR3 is CASSHLSGDYNEQFF. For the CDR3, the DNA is TGCGCCAGCAGCCACCTTAGCGGGGACTACAATGAGCAGTTCTTC.